This T cell receptor (beta chain) was recorded in a study of shared clonotypes between healthy human individuals. General study findings and limits: Clonotype sharing levels among donors were expected to vary with sequencing depth.

Sequencing was performed with immunoSEQ multiplex PCR; in TCRdb, only in-frame clones are kept and a portion is missing. The sample consists of more than 400,000 clones, 81% of them appearing once. A remark on this clone: The antigen is undetermined.

This sequence was found in a woman aged 40-49 years in good health. Some clones in this sample may be carry-over from other donors' samples. The material sequenced was PBMCs.

CDR3 nucleotide sequence: TGCGCCAGCAGCTTGACGGACGGCTTAAGTCAGCCCCAGCATTTT. It encodes CASSLTDGLSQPQHF. The V and J genes are TRBV5-1 and TRBJ1-5; D ambiguous. The CDR3 is 15 amino acids. The germline gives CDR1 SGHRS, CDR2 YFSETQ. V lost 1 base and J lost 6, with 14 bases in between.